This T cell receptor beta chain emerged from a study of blood T cell repertoires in COVID-19. Whole-study context: Acute and convalescent COVID-19 samples came from the United States, Italy and Spain. Sources were T cells, B-cell-depleted T cells, or PBMCs; the material itself was cDNA or gDNA.

Comments on this clone: This specimen includes other DNA sequences encoding the same CDR3.

In the authors' methods: Scientists estimated how many nucleated cells there were by amplifying reference gene primers. Sequencing was performed with immunoSEQ multiplex PCR; in TCRdb, only in-frame clones are kept and a portion is missing. V, J and clone size were drawn from that table, and D and trimming were deduced from the DNA. Among approximately 320,000 clones, just under 90% were seen once, and the ten largest hold 11%. Followed over time, Seattle patients had been enrolled while infection was active. The specimen was peripheral blood. The TCR sequence derives from a woman aged 30 to 39 with COVID-19, enrolled during active disease.

The chain's CDR3 is CASSYGRSYGYTF. The CDR3 DNA sequence: TGTGCCAGCAGTTATGGCCGAAGCTATGGCTACACCTTC. The chain carries TRBV27 and TRBJ1-2, with D unclear. The CDR3 length is 13 residues. From germline, CDR1 is MNHEY and CDR2 SMNVEV (reference sequence). The V gene lost 4 bases and the J gene lost 4 bases, with 10 bases spanning the gap.